A selection of T cell receptor beta chains follows, all from one sample in a study of T cells in Graves' hyperthyroidism and ophthalmopathy. Via MiXCR, TCRdb re-called the multiplex PCR reads, giving one row per CDR3 protein. The table has roughly 530,000 distinct CDR3 sequences, roughly 18% seen once. The sequenced sample consisted of blood. The source of these receptors is a young woman with Graves' ophthalmopathy. Both conserved end residues are part of each CDR3. The D gene is left open where the match is weak. Size is omitted from some rows. Given values are once, few, many or a class for expanded clones.

>14|TRBJ2-7|TRBV30|-|-
CAWNGSPDLYEQYF
TGTGCCTGGAACGGCTCTCCGGACCTTTACGAGCAGTACTTC
>13|TRBJ2-7|TRBV6-1|-|TRBD2
CASSRDYGYEQYF
TGTGCCAGCAGTCGGGACTATGGCTACGAGCAGTACTTC
>18|TRBJ1-1|TRBV5-1|once|TRBD1
CASSLQPGQGIPNTEAFF
TGCGCCAGCAGCCTCCAACCGGGACAGGGGATCCCGAACACTGAAGCTTTCTTT
>16|TRBJ1-1|TRBV3-1|many|TRBD1
CASSDTQGQENTEAFF
TGTGCCAGCAGCGACACCCAGGGACAGGAGAACACTGAAGCTTTCTTT
>16|TRBJ1-1|TRBV5-1|few|-
CASSLLGARGNTEAFF
TGCGCCAGCAGCTTATTGGGGGCGAGGGGGAACACTGAAGCTTTCTTT
>15|TRBJ1-1|TRBV12-3/TRBV12-4|many|-
CASSLTRASNTEAFF
TGTGCCAGCAGTCTCACAAGGGCCTCCAACACTGAAGCTTTCTTT
>14|TRBJ2-1|TRBV12-5|many|-
CASGLGGDRGEQFF
TGTGCTAGTGGTTTGGGAGGGGATCGCGGTGAGCAGTTCTTC
>13|TRBJ2-3|TRBV20-1|-|-
CSASIRFADTQYF
TGCAGTGCTAGTATTAGGTTTGCAGATACGCAGTATTTT
>14|TRBJ2-7|TRBV28|many|TRBD1
CASSPTGGPYEQYF
TGTGCCAGCAGCCCGACAGGGGGCCCCTACGAGCAGTACTTC
>11|TRBJ1-1|TRBV5-6|many|-
CASSNGLVAFF
TGTGCCAGCAGCAATGGACTTGTAGCTTTCTTT
>12|TRBJ1-5|TRBV20-1|many|-
CSAAGGQQPQHF
TGCAGTGCCGCTGGCGGGCAACAGCCCCAGCATTTT
>11|TRBJ1-1|TRBV20-1|many|-
CSASTGTEAFF
TGCAGTGCTTCTACAGGGACTGAAGCTTTCTTT
>19|TRBJ2-2|TRBV13|-|TRBD1
CASSPRDRASFRDTGELFF
TGTGCCAGCAGCCCCCGGGACAGGGCGAGTTTTCGTGACACCGGGGAGCTGTTTTTT
>15|TRBJ1-2|TRBV3-1|many|TRBD1
CASSVPGQGVYGYTF
TGTGCCAGCAGCGTCCCGGGACAGGGCGTCTATGGCTACACCTTC
>14|TRBJ2-2|TRBV5-1|many|-
CASSLGELTGELFF
TGCGCCAGCAGCTTGGGGGAATTGACCGGGGAGCTGTTTTTT
>17|TRBJ2-2|TRBV4-2|many|-
CASSQDSTGWETGELFF
TGTGCCAGCAGCCAAGATTCCACAGGGTGGGAGACCGGGGAGCTGTTTTTT
>13|TRBJ2-2|TRBV6-6|many|-
CASSYSGHGELFF
TGTGCCAGCAGTTACTCAGGACACGGGGAGCTGTTTTTT
>12|TRBJ2-7|TRBV20-1|few|-
CSAREGVGEQYF
TGCAGTGCTAGAGAGGGTGTGGGCGAGCAGTACTTC
>15|TRBJ1-1|TRBV28|once|TRBD1
CASLEPGGMNTEAFF
TGTGCCAGCCTGGAACCAGGGGGCATGAACACTGAAGCTTTCTTT
>15|TRBJ1-1|TRBV3-1|many|-
CASSPQARRNTEAFF
TGTGCCAGCAGCCCCCAAGCCAGGAGGAACACTGAAGCTTTCTTT
>13|TRBJ2-1|TRBV3-1|many|-
CASSYGANNEQFF
TGTGCCAGCAGTTACGGGGCAAACAATGAGCAGTTCTTC
>14|TRBJ2-3|TRBV6-1|few|-
CASSSGKGADTQYF
TGTGCCAGCAGCTCCGGGAAGGGAGCAGATACGCAGTATTTT
>16|TRBJ2-5|TRBV18|few|TRBD2
CASSPHAGGVGETQYF
TGTGCCAGCTCACCCCATGCGGGAGGGGTAGGAGAGACCCAGTACTTC
>15|TRBJ2-2|TRBV4-3|-|-
CASSWTRSNTGELFF
TGCGCCAGCAGCTGGACCCGTTCGAACACCGGGGAGCTGTTTTTT
>15|TRBJ1-2|TRBV10-2|many|TRBD1
CASSDLYRTGDGYTF
TGCGCCAGCAGTGACCTGTATAGGACAGGGGATGGCTACACCTTC
>15|TRBJ2-2|TRBV5-1|-|TRBD2
CASRLAGGNTGELFF
TGCGCCAGCCGACTAGCGGGGGGGAACACCGGGGAGCTGTTTTTT
>13|TRBJ1-5|TRBV29-1|-|-
CSVEEGLGQPQHF
TGCAGCGTTGAAGAGGGGTTAGGACAGCCCCAGCATTTT
>14|TRBJ2-5|TRBV11-3|many|TRBD1
CASLQPGQGETQYF
TGTGCCAGCTTACAACCGGGACAGGGAGAGACCCAGTACTTC
>15|TRBJ1-1|TRBV28|many|-
CASSFSGPLNTEAFF
TGTGCCAGCAGTTTCTCAGGACCATTGAACACTGAAGCTTTCTTT
>15|TRBJ2-1|TRBV5-4|few|-
CASSLDAGRYNEQFF
TGTGCCAGCAGCTTGGATGCGGGGAGATACAATGAGCAGTTCTTC
>16|TRBJ1-1|TRBV28|many|TRBD1
CASNPRTGLRGTEAFF
TGTGCCAGCAACCCGAGGACAGGGCTAAGAGGCACTGAAGCTTTCTTT
>12|TRBJ2-1|TRBV27|-|-
CASSDTGNEQFF
TGTGCCAGCAGTGATACCGGCAATGAGCAGTTCTTC
>14|TRBJ1-2|TRBV3-1|many|-
CASSKENLNYGYTF
TGTGCCAGCAGCAAAGAGAACCTGAACTATGGCTACACCTTC
>15|TRBJ2-3|TRBV2|many|TRBD2
CASSPGLAATDTQYF
TGTGCCAGCAGTCCGGGACTAGCGGCCACAGATACGCAGTATTTT
>14|TRBJ2-1|TRBV6-6|-|-
CASSYSAVGTPVFF
TGTGCCAGCAGTTACTCGGCCGTCGGGACTCCTGTGTTCTTC
>11|TRBJ2-1|TRBV12-3/TRBV12-4|few|-
CASSLGLAQFF
TGTGCCAGCAGTTTAGGGCTGGCGCAGTTCTTC
>14|TRBJ1-2|TRBV3-1|-|-
CASSHSDGGWGYTF
TGTGCCAGCAGCCACTCCGACGGGGGATGGGGCTACACCTTC
>16|TRBJ1-1|TRBV19|few|-
CASSIPLGGGRTEAFF
TGTGCCAGTAGTATACCCCTCGGAGGGGGAAGGACTGAAGCTTTCTTT